This note documents a single T cell receptor beta chain sequence. This sample was taken from a study of blood T cell repertoires in COVID-19. Study-level background: From the United States, Italy and Spain came samples of acute and convalescent COVID-19. T cells, B-cell-depleted T cells, or PBMCs provided the cDNA or gDNA that served as material.

Seattle's cohort entered during active infection and was followed longitudinally. The CDR3 contains 15 residues. Deletions cut 6 bases from V and 3 bases from J, with 17 bases between. Germline V gene data show CDR1 as KGHSH and CDR2 as LQKENI. As processed by the authors: The authors estimated nucleated cell counts from reference gene primer amplification. Only in-frame clones appear in the TCRdb table, and some are missing; sequencing was by immunoSEQ multiplex PCR. V and J calls and clone size follow that table, whereas D and trimming were derived from the DNA. The table records some 390,000 clones, around 87% of them present only once.

This chain links TRBV18 with TRBJ2-5; a possible D gene is TRBD2 (6 bases). The sequence was collected from a woman in her sixties with COVID-19, enrolled during active disease. Sequencing used peripheral blood. CDR3 loop: CASSDLGLREETQYF. CDR3 DNA: TGTGCCAGCTCCGACCTTGGACTACGAGAAGAGACCCAGTACTTC. Full variable domain (outside the CDR3, taken from reference TRBV18 and TRBJ2-5): NAGVMQNPRHLVRRRGQEARLRCSPMKGHSHVYWYRQLPEEGLKFMVYLQKENIIDESGMPKERFSAEFPKEGPSILRIQQVVRGDSAAYFCASSDLGLREETQYFGPGTRLLVL.